The clone carrying this T cell receptor (beta chain) has just one count. Trimming left V 7 bases short and J 3 bases short, with 22 bases between. Germline-derived CDR1 and CDR2 are LGHNT and FRNRAP. The CDR3 loop spans 16 amino acids. These data come from a study of early T cells in non-severe SARS-CoV-2 infection. Turning to the study itself: Alpha and beta chains were unpaired, from unsorted whole-blood bulk RNA.

Unique molecular identifiers tagged individual cDNA molecules. MiXCR was run by TCRdb on the 5' RACE reads, yielding one entry per CDR3 protein. This sample has about 60,000 distinct CDR3 sequences, with around 11% found just once. The sample in question was whole blood, obtained at baseline. The gene calls are TRBV12-5 and TRBJ2-7, with D perhaps given as TRBD1 or TRBD2 (6 bases each). The clonotype originates from an adult who was a healthcare worker with PCR-confirmed SARS-CoV-2 infection or an uninfected control (not recorded which). The CDR3 DNA follows: TGTGCTAGTGTAACCGGCCGACGGGGGCTCATCTACGAGCAGTACTTC. This codes for CASVTGRRGLIYEQYF.